Reported below is one T cell receptor beta chain. Its antigen is unidentified. Each patient's relapse followed autologous stem cell transplantation, and brentuximab vedotin exposure varied. Germline V gene lookup returns CDR1 SGHTA and CDR2 FQGTGA. V shed 5 bases, J shed 4 bases, and the junction held 7 bases outside the gene matches. The CDR3 runs to 15 residues. This sample was included in a study of PD-1 blockade in classical Hodgkin lymphoma. Study-level results: Diversity in CD4+ TCRs, unlike that measured in CD8+ TCRs, had risen significantly by C4D1. Nivolumab starters within 1 year of ASCT were excluded. Complete responders started with a diversity level that resembled newly diagnosed patients at baseline.

Method: immunoSEQ multiplex PCR; TCRdb's copy keeps in-frame clones and lacks some. This sample has 30,000 to 45,000 clones; approximately 69% occur once, and the top ten carry less than 15%. The sequence derives from a human donor with classical Hodgkin lymphoma. This rearrangement joins TRBV7-3 to TRBJ2-1, with 8 bases matching TRBD1. The sample was peripheral blood mononuclear cells (PBMCs), taken before the second cycle of nivolumab. DNA for the CDR3: TGTGCCAGCAGCCCCGGACAGGGTCAGTACAATGAGCAGTTCTTC. Encoded protein: CASSPGQGQYNEQFF.